One T cell receptor beta chain is described in this entry. Other DNA sequences from this sample encode an identical CDR3 as well. Trimming took 4 bases from V and 2 from J, leaving 9 bases between them. Germline lookup yields CDR1 LNHDA and CDR2 SQIVND (reference sequence). There are 14 residues in the CDR3. The data are from a study of T cells and copy number aberrations in small-cell lung cancer. Sequencing was performed with immunoSEQ multiplex PCR; in TCRdb, only in-frame clones are kept and a portion is missing. The data hold about 2,100 clones, with approximately 80% observed a single time. The V and J genes are TRBV19 and TRBJ1-3, with D possibly TRBD1 on 5 matching bases. This clonotype originated in a man aged 60-69 years with small cell lung cancer. Material: tumor tissue. CDR3 coding DNA: TGTGCCAGTAGTACAGGGTCGGCTGGAAACACCATATATTTT. It codes for CASSTGSAGNTIYF.